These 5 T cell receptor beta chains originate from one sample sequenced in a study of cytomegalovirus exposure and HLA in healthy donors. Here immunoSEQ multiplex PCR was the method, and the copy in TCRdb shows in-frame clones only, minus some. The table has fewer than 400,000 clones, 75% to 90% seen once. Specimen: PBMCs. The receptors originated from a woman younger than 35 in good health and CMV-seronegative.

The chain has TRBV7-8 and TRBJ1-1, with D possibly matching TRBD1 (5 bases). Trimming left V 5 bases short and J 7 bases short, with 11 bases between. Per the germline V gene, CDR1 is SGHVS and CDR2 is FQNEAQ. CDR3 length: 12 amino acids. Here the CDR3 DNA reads TGTGCCAGCAGCCCTAGACAGTTTGAAGCTTTCTTT. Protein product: CASSPRQFEAFF.

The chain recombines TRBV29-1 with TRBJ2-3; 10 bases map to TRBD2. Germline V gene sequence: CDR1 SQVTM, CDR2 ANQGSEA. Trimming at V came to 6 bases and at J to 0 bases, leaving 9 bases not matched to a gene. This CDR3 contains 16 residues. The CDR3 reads CSVARTSGPSTDTQYF. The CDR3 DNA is TGCAGCGTAGCACGGACTAGCGGTCCTAGCACAGATACGCAGTATTTT.

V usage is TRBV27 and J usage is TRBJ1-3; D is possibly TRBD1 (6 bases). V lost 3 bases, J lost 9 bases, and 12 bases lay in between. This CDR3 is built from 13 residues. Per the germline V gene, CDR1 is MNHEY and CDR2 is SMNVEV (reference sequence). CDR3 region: CASSLDSGGTIYF. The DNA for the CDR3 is TGTGCCAGCAGTTTGGACAGCGGCGGCACCATATATTTT.

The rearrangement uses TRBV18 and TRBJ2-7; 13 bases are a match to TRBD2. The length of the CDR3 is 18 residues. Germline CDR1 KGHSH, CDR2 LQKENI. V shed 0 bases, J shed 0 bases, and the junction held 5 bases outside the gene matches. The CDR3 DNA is TGTGCCAGCTCACCACCGGGACTAGCGGGACCAACCTCCTACGAGCAGTACTTC. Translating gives CASSPPGLAGPTSYEQYF.

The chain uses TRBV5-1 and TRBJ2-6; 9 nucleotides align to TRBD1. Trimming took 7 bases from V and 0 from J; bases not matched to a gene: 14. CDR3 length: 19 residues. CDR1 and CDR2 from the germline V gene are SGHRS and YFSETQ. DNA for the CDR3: TGCGCCAGCTTTCCCTTTCCGGACAGGGGACCCTCTGGGGCCAACGTCCTGACTTTC. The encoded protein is CASFPFPDRGPSGANVLTF. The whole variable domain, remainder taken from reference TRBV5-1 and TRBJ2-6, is KAGVTQTPRYLIKTRGQQVTLSCSPISGHRSVSWYQQTPGQGLQFLFEYFSETQRNKGNFPGRFSGRQFSNSRSEMNVSTLELGDSALYLCASFPFPDRGPSGANVLTFGAGSRLTVL.